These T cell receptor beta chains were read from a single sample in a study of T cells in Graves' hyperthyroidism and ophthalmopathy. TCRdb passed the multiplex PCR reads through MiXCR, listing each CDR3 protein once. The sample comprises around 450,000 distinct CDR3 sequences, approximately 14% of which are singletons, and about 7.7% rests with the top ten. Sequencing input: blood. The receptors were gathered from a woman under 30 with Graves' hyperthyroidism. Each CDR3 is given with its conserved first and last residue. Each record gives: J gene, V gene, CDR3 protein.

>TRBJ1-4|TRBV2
CASSATWGENEKLFF
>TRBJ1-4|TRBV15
CATSRGRGTTNEKLFF
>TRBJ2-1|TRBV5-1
CASSLRSSGNRPFISYNEQFF
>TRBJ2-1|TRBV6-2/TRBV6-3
CASSPPGDPARDNEQFF
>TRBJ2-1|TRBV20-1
CSARGDWRNNEQFF
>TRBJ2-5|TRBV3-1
CASSHPRTGGETQYF
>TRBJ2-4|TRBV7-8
CASSRAAGGPEDIQYF
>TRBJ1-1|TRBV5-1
CASSLALGQGPNTEAFF
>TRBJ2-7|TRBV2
CATLGWNEQYF
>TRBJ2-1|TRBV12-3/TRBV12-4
CASRKGTSGTQFF